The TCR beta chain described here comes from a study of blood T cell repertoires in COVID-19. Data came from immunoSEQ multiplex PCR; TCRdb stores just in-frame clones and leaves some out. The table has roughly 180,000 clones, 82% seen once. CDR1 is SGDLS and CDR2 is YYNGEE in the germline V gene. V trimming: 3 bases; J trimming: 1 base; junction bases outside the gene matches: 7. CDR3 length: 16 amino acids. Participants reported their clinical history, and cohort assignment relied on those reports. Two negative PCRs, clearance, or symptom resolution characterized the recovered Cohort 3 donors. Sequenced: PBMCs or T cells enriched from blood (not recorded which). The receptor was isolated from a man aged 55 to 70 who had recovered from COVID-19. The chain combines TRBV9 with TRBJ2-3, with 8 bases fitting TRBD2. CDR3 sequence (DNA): TGTGCCAGCAGCGCCCAATCGGGGGGGGGCACAGATACGCAGTATTTT. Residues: CASSAQSGGGTDTQYF.